Shown below are 20 T cell receptor beta chains from a single sample sequenced in a study of blood T cell repertoires in COVID-19. Sequencing used immunoSEQ multiplex PCR; TCRdb keeps in-frame clones, though not all of them. In the table there are just over 650,000 clones, 70% to 90% of which are singletons. Sequencing was carried out using peripheral blood. Source of these receptors: a woman between 18 and 29 years old with acute or convalescent COVID-19.

The gene calls are TRBV5-1 and TRBJ2-2, with 10 bases fitting TRBD1. The V segment lost 3 bases and the J segment 5 bases; nucleotides outside the gene matches: 4. Germline V gene lookup returns CDR1 SGHRS and CDR2 YFSETQ. The CDR3 sequence is 15 residues long. This chain's CDR3 is CASSWTGGGTGELFF. The CDR3 DNA sequence: TGCGCCAGCAGCTGGACAGGGGGAGGGACCGGGGAGCTGTTTTTT.

This chain links TRBV19 with TRBJ2-3, with D unclear. Germline loops: CDR1 LNHDA, CDR2 SQIVND (reference sequence). This CDR3 is 14 amino acids long. Trimming shortened V by 4 bases and J by 0 bases, and 8 bases separated the two germline ends. The CDR3: CASSNRRSTDTQYF. Here the CDR3 DNA reads TGTGCCAGTAGTAACAGACGTAGCACAGATACGCAGTATTTT.

The CDR3 coding sequence is TGTGCCAGCAGCCCCAGGGTTTCGGGAGACAATCAGCCCCAGCATTTT. Amino acid sequence: CASSPRVSGDNQPQHF. J is TRBJ1-5 and V is TRBV28, with a tentative D call TRBD1 (5 bases). Deletions cut 6 bases from V and 3 bases from J, with 18 bases between. Looked up from germline, CDR1 is MDHEN and CDR2 is SYDVKM. This CDR3 contains 16 residues.

The chain is built from TRBV7-6 and TRBJ2-7; D gene ambiguous. CDR1 and CDR2 (germline): SGHVS, FNYEAQ. With 0 bases removed from V and 1 base from J, the gap between germline ends came to 7 bases. CDR3 length: 14 amino acids. The CDR3 sequence: CASSLAGLSYEQYF. The CDR3 bases are TGTGCCAGCAGCTTAGCGGGCCTTTCCTACGAGCAGTACTTC.

This clone was recorded only once. This chain links TRBV7-8 with TRBJ1-4; D remains ambiguous. CDR1 is SGHVS, CDR2 FQNEAQ, per germline. Trimming shortened V by 5 bases and J by 1 base, and 11 bases separated the two germline ends. CDR3 length: 15 amino acids. CDR3 in DNA: TGTGCCAGCAGCCGAGGGAGGGTAACTAATGAAAAACTGTTTTTT. This codes for CASSRGRVTNEKLFF. The full variable domain, completed using reference TRBV7-8 and TRBJ1-4, is GAGVSQSPRYKVAKRGQDVALRCDPISGHVSLFWYQQALGQGPEFLTYFQNEAQLDKSGLPSDRFFAERPEGSVSTLKIQRTQQEDSAVYLCASSRGRVTNEKLFFGSGTQLSVL.

The chain carries TRBV3-1 (or the pseudogene TRBV3-2) and TRBJ2-7, with TRBD1 as a possible D gene (6 bases). CDR1 and CDR2 from the germline V gene are LGHDT and YNNKEL (reference sequence). V lost 1 base to trimming and J lost 0 bases, with 10 bases between them. CDR3 length equals 15 residues. CDR3 sequence reads: CASSQVAGVSYEQYF. The CDR3 DNA reads as TGTGCCAGCAGCCAAGTCGCAGGGGTCTCCTACGAGCAGTACTTC.

This clone was found once. The chain employs TRBV2 and TRBJ1-6; D is ambiguous. The CDR3 extends over 17 amino acids. Trimming cost V 3 bases and J 5 bases, with 17 bases left between them. Germline V CDR1 and CDR2: SNHLY, FYNNEI. As DNA, the CDR3 is TGTGCCAGCAGTGACCCTGCTTCCAGGATAGATAATTCACCCCTCCACTTT. Protein product: CASSDPASRIDNSPLHF.

V gene TRBV9 combines with J gene TRBJ2-1, with D unresolved. The CDR3 totals 14 residues. Germline loops: CDR1 SGDLS, CDR2 YYNGEE. The ends were cut back, 3 bases at V and 0 bases at J, with 7 bases in the middle. DNA for the CDR3: TGTGCCAGCAGCGGAAAGCTCTCCTACAATGAGCAGTTCTTC. Translating it yields CASSGKLSYNEQFF.

The CDR3 region is CASSLGLAGGFGTDTQYF. The DNA for the CDR3 is TGTGCCAGCAGCCTCGGACTAGCGGGGGGGTTTGGCACAGATACGCAGTATTTT. The rearrangement uses TRBV11-3 and TRBJ2-3, with 15 bases lining up with TRBD2. Germline CDR1 reads SGHNT; CDR2 reads YENEEA. This CDR3 region has 18 residues. The J segment lost 1 base and the V segment lost 5 bases, leaving 7 bases of the junction unmatched.

This clone was seen a handful of times. This chain links TRBV18 with TRBJ1-3, with 10 bases that match TRBD1. The CDR3 contains 16 residues. Germline values: CDR1 KGHSH, CDR2 LQKENI. Unmatched junction bases numbered 7, after V lost 2 bases and J lost 6 bases. This CDR3 reads CASSPWWDRGENTIYF. Written as DNA, the CDR3 is TGTGCCAGCTCACCATGGTGGGACAGGGGAGAAAACACCATATATTTT.

The rearrangement uses TRBV3-1 (or the pseudogene TRBV3-2) and TRBJ1-2; D unresolved. There are 14 residues in the CDR3. Trimming stripped 4 bases from V and 4 bases from J, with 13 bases between. CDR1 is LGHDT and CDR2 is YNNKEL in the germline V gene (reference sequence). As DNA, the CDR3 is TGTGCCAGCAGCCGAAAGGTTGACACCTATGGCTACACCTTC. Translating it yields CASSRKVDTYGYTF.

The chain has TRBV5-1 and TRBJ1-6; D is unresolved. The CDR3 totals 15 residues. V lost 0 bases and J 10 bases, leaving 14 bases between the germline ends. The germline V gene encodes CDR1 SGHRS and CDR2 YFSETQ. The CDR3 coding sequence is TGCGCCAGCAGCTTGGAGCAGGCCCTTCGGTCACCCCTCCACTTT. Its protein product is CASSLEQALRSPLHF.

The chain joins TRBV10-3 to TRBJ2-5; 9 bases match TRBD1. This CDR3 contains 14 residues. Germline lookup yields CDR1 ENHRY and CDR2 SYGVKD. V dropped 2 bases and J dropped 5; count of bases not matched to a gene: 3. The CDR3 DNA sequence: TGTGCCATCAGTGAGGCCGGACAGGGGGAGACCCAGTACTTC. As protein: CAISEAGQGETQYF.

The gene calls are TRBV9 and TRBJ2-1, with 7 bases fitting TRBD2. The length of the CDR3 is 13 residues. J lost 8 bases, V lost 2 bases, and 4 bases had no gene match. Germline lookup yields CDR1 SGDLS and CDR2 YYNGEE. The CDR3, as DNA: TGTGCCAGCAGCGTGACTAGCTCATATGAGCAGTTCTTC. This encodes CASSVTSSYEQFF.

The CDR3 bases are TGTGCCATCAGTGAGTCTGGCAGGGGGGATCAGCCCCAGCATTTT. Encoded protein: CAISESGRGDQPQHF. The chain employs TRBV10-3 and TRBJ1-5; 7 nucleotides match TRBD1. Per the germline V gene, CDR1 is ENHRY and CDR2 is SYGVKD. The CDR3 sequence is 15 residues long. With V trimmed by 0 bases and J by 5 bases, 4 bases remained unmatched.

The chain combines TRBV2 with TRBJ1-6; a possible D gene is TRBD1 (5 bases). V lost 8 bases to trimming and J lost 7 bases, with 21 bases between them. CDR1 is SNHLY and CDR2 is FYNNEI in the germline V gene. The CDR3 is 16 amino acids. CDR3 coding DNA: TGTGCCAGCCGTCGCCTGCCTGGGGAGGGGAATTCACCCCTCCACTTT. Translating gives CASRRLPGEGNSPLHF.

The chain employs TRBV7-2 and TRBJ2-1; 8 bases line up with TRBD2. The CDR3 sequence is 17 residues long. The junction had 7 bases not matched to a gene; V was cut back by 2 bases and J by 1 base. CDR1 is SGHTA, CDR2 FQGNSA, per germline. This chain's CDR3 is CASSLIKRGISYNEQFF. The DNA for the CDR3 is TGTGCCAGCAGCTTAATCAAGCGGGGGATTTCCTACAATGAGCAGTTCTTC. Together with reference TRBV7-2 and TRBJ2-1, the CDR3 gives the full variable domain: GAGVSQSPSNKVTEKGKDVELRCDPISGHTALYWYRQSLGQGLEFLIYFQGNSAPDKSGLPSDRFSAERTGGSVSTLTIQRTQQEDSAVYLCASSLIKRGISYNEQFFGPGTRLTVL.

The CDR3, as DNA: TGTGCCAGCAGCTCCTCCCCCAGGGGTGAGCAGTTCTTC. Protein sequence: CASSSSPRGEQFF. The rearrangement uses TRBV7-7 and TRBJ2-1; tentative D call: TRBD1 (6 bases). Germline CDR1 and CDR2: SSHAT and FNYEAQ (reference sequence). Trimming pared 4 bases from V and 9 bases from J, leaving 13 bases between. This CDR3 has 13 amino acids.

The chain couples TRBV9 to TRBJ1-2; D unresolved. The germline gives CDR1 SGDLS, CDR2 YYNGEE. Between the trimmed V and J ends, which lost 0 bases and 1 base, there was a span of 16 bases. This CDR3 contains 17 residues. The chain's CDR3 is CASSVVDGGSINYGYTF. The DNA for the CDR3 is TGTGCCAGCAGCGTAGTGGATGGAGGCAGTATTAACTATGGCTACACCTTC. Full variable domain (outside the CDR3, taken from reference TRBV9 and TRBJ1-2): DSGVTQTPKHLITATGQRVTLRCSPRSGDLSVYWYQQSLDQGLQFLIQYYNGEERAKGNILERFSAQQFPDLHSELNLSSLELGDSALYFCASSVVDGGSINYGYTFGSGTRLTVV.

As concerns this clone: At the DNA level, this CDR3 is encoded by other sequences in the same sample as well. CDR3 residues: CASSLVGAPNTEAFF. The CDR3 DNA sequence: TGTGCCAGCAGCTTAGTGGGGGCCCCGAACACTGAAGCTTTCTTT. This chain uses TRBV7-2 with TRBJ1-1; TRBD1 is a possible D gene (6 bases). CDR1 is SGHTA and CDR2 is FQGNSA in the germline V gene. Trimming took off 1 base at V and 1 base at J, with 10 bases between the two ends. This CDR3 is 15 amino acids long.